A selection of T cell receptor beta chains follows, all from one sample in a study of T cell responses to AZD1222 COVID-19 vaccine. Data came from immunoSEQ multiplex PCR; TCRdb stores just in-frame clones and leaves some out. The data hold about 150,000 clones, with approximately 90% observed a single time. Sequenced here: peripheral blood, sampled 28 days after the second AZD1222 dose. These receptors were obtained from an adult who received the AZD1222 COVID-19 vaccine. The CDR3 runs from the conserved cysteine through the conserved F or W. The order of the fields is clone size, D gene, CDR3 length, J gene, V gene, CDR3 DNA, CDR3 protein. D genes are given only for firm matches. Size values are once, few and many counts, or a class for expanded clones, and some rows have none.

clone_size: .
d_call: .
cdr3_length: 10
j_call: TRBJ1-1
v_call: TRBV29-1
cdr3_nt: TGCAGCGTTGGCGGTTATGAAGCTTTCTTT
cdr3_aa: CSVGGYEAFF

clone_size: .
d_call: .
cdr3_length: 15
j_call: TRBJ1-1
v_call: TRBV27
cdr3_nt: TGTGCCAGCAGTTTTGTAAGGGAGATGAACACTGAAGCTTTCTTT
cdr3_aa: CASSFVREMNTEAFF

clone_size: .
d_call: TRBD1
cdr3_length: 16
j_call: TRBJ1-5
v_call: TRBV15
cdr3_nt: TGTGCCACCAGCACCCGGGACAGGGTGGGCAATCAGCCCCAGCATTTT
cdr3_aa: CATSTRDRVGNQPQHF

clone_size: few
d_call: .
cdr3_length: 16
j_call: TRBJ2-7
v_call: TRBV3-1/TRBV3-2
cdr3_nt: TGTGCCAGCAGCCCGGCAGGGATCCGTCCAAACTACGAGCAGTACTTC
cdr3_aa: CASSPAGIRPNYEQYF

clone_size: .
d_call: .
cdr3_length: 14
j_call: TRBJ2-2
v_call: TRBV15
cdr3_nt: TGTGCCACCAGCAGTCACAGGGTAGGCGGGGAGCTGTTTTTT
cdr3_aa: CATSSHRVGGELFF

clone_size: .
d_call: TRBD2
cdr3_length: 15
j_call: TRBJ2-7
v_call: TRBV7-9
cdr3_nt: TGTGCCAGCAGCTTTGTCCTAGCGGGGGGCTACGAGCAGTACTTC
cdr3_aa: CASSFVLAGGYEQYF

clone_size: .
d_call: TRBD1
cdr3_length: 15
j_call: TRBJ1-1
v_call: TRBV5-1
cdr3_nt: TGCGCCAGCAGCTCCTGGGGGACAGACAACACTGAAGCTTTCTTT
cdr3_aa: CASSSWGTDNTEAFF

clone_size: .
d_call: .
cdr3_length: 14
j_call: TRBJ1-1
v_call: TRBV5-6
cdr3_nt: TGTGCCAGCAGCTCATCAGGGGTCAACACTGAAGCTTTCTTT
cdr3_aa: CASSSSGVNTEAFF

clone_size: .
d_call: .
cdr3_length: 11
j_call: TRBJ1-1
v_call: TRBV13
cdr3_nt: TGTGCCAGCAGCTTACGGGATGAAGCTTTCTTT
cdr3_aa: CASSLRDEAFF

clone_size: .
d_call: TRBD1
cdr3_length: 14
j_call: TRBJ1-2
v_call: TRBV5-1
cdr3_nt: TGCGCCAGCAGCTTGGACCCAGGGGGCTATGGCTACACCTTC
cdr3_aa: CASSLDPGGYGYTF

clone_size: .
d_call: TRBD1
cdr3_length: 12
j_call: TRBJ1-1
v_call: TRBV30
cdr3_nt: TGTGCCTGGAACAGGGGAAACACTGAAGCTTTCTTT
cdr3_aa: CAWNRGNTEAFF

clone_size: .
d_call: TRBD1
cdr3_length: 14
j_call: TRBJ1-1
v_call: TRBV5-1
cdr3_nt: TGCGCCAGCAGCTTGCGGACAGGGAACACTGAAGCTTTCTTT
cdr3_aa: CASSLRTGNTEAFF

clone_size: .
d_call: .
cdr3_length: 17
j_call: TRBJ2-7
v_call: TRBV6-1
cdr3_nt: TGTGCCAGCAGTGAAGCTGGCAGCAGGATAATAACCTACGAGCAGTACTTC
cdr3_aa: CASSEAGSRIITYEQYF

clone_size: once
d_call: .
cdr3_length: 13
j_call: TRBJ1-6
v_call: TRBV4-3
cdr3_nt: TGCGCCAGCAGCCATGGTCCCAATTCACCCCTCCACTTT
cdr3_aa: CASSHGPNSPLHF

clone_size: .
d_call: .
cdr3_length: 15
j_call: TRBJ1-5
v_call: TRBV6-5
cdr3_nt: TGTGCCAGCCAACTCTCAAACGGGCCCAATCAGCCCCAGCATTTT
cdr3_aa: CASQLSNGPNQPQHF

clone_size: .
d_call: .
cdr3_length: 13
j_call: TRBJ1-2
v_call: TRBV14
cdr3_nt: TGTGCCAGCAGCCAACGGGGGGAAGGGGGCTACACCTTC
cdr3_aa: CASSQRGEGGYTF

clone_size: .
d_call: .
cdr3_length: 14
j_call: TRBJ2-2
v_call: TRBV19
cdr3_nt: TGTGCCAGTAGTATAGTAACCCTAGGGGGGGAGCTGTTTTTT
cdr3_aa: CASSIVTLGGELFF

clone_size: .
d_call: TRBD2
cdr3_length: 15
j_call: TRBJ2-7
v_call: TRBV7-9
cdr3_nt: TGTGCCAGCAGCCCGAGGACTAGCGGGGGATACGAGCAGTACTTC
cdr3_aa: CASSPRTSGGYEQYF

clone_size: .
d_call: .
cdr3_length: 16
j_call: TRBJ2-2
v_call: TRBV10-3
cdr3_nt: TGTGCCATCAGTGACTACAGGGAAGCCAACACCGGGGAGCTGTTTTTT
cdr3_aa: CAISDYREANTGELFF

clone_size: .
d_call: TRBD1
cdr3_length: 13
j_call: TRBJ2-7
v_call: TRBV6-5
cdr3_nt: TGTGCCAGCAGGAGACAGGGAAGCTACGAGCAGTACTTC
cdr3_aa: CASRRQGSYEQYF

clone_size: .
d_call: .
cdr3_length: 11
j_call: TRBJ2-7
v_call: TRBV2
cdr3_nt: TGTGCCAGCAGTCTTGACTACGAGCAGTACTTC
cdr3_aa: CASSLDYEQYF

clone_size: .
d_call: .
cdr3_length: 13
j_call: TRBJ2-7
v_call: TRBV24-1
cdr3_nt: TGTGCCACCCCTCGGGACGGGACCTACGAGCAGTACTTC
cdr3_aa: CATPRDGTYEQYF

clone_size: once
d_call: .
cdr3_length: 15
j_call: TRBJ2-7
v_call: TRBV2
cdr3_nt: TGTGCCAGCAGTGAAGTTCTAGGGGGGGGATACGAGCAGTACTTC
cdr3_aa: CASSEVLGGGYEQYF

clone_size: few
d_call: .
cdr3_length: 11
j_call: TRBJ1-2
v_call: TRBV2
cdr3_nt: TGTGCCAGCAGTGAATGGTATGGCTACACCTTC
cdr3_aa: CASSEWYGYTF

clone_size: .
d_call: .
cdr3_length: 13
j_call: TRBJ1-6
v_call: TRBV4-1
cdr3_nt: TGCGCCAGCAGCCACGCGTTCGATTCACCCCTCCACTTT
cdr3_aa: CASSHAFDSPLHF

clone_size: once
d_call: TRBD1
cdr3_length: 15
j_call: TRBJ1-4
v_call: TRBV27
cdr3_nt: TGTGCCAGCAGGCGGAGACAGGGCACTAATGAAAAACTGTTTTTT
cdr3_aa: CASRRRQGTNEKLFF

clone_size: once
d_call: .
cdr3_length: 13
j_call: TRBJ2-2
v_call: TRBV7-9
cdr3_nt: TGTGCCAGCAGCCACAGGGTTCCCGGGGAGCTGTTTTTT
cdr3_aa: CASSHRVPGELFF

clone_size: .
d_call: .
cdr3_length: 13
j_call: TRBJ2-7
v_call: TRBV3-1/TRBV3-2
cdr3_nt: TGTGCCAGCAGCCCCGGACAGCCCTACGAGCAGTACTTC
cdr3_aa: CASSPGQPYEQYF

clone_size: .
d_call: .
cdr3_length: 14
j_call: TRBJ1-6
v_call: TRBV19
cdr3_nt: TGTGCCAGTAGTATTTCTGCGTATAATTCACCCCTCCACTTT
cdr3_aa: CASSISAYNSPLHF

clone_size: .
d_call: .
cdr3_length: 15
j_call: TRBJ1-2
v_call: TRBV19
cdr3_nt: TGTGCCAGTACCAAAACCGGGCAGGGGAGCTATGGCTACACCTTC
cdr3_aa: CASTKTGQGSYGYTF

clone_size: .
d_call: .
cdr3_length: 16
j_call: TRBJ2-5
v_call: TRBV5-4
cdr3_nt: TGTGCCAGCAGCTTGTTAGGTAGGGGGAGCCAAGAGACCCAGTACTTC
cdr3_aa: CASSLLGRGSQETQYF

clone_size: .
d_call: .
cdr3_length: 18
j_call: TRBJ1-4
v_call: TRBV19
cdr3_nt: TGTGCCAGTAGTATAGAAGGTGGGCGGGCCGGGGTAGATGAAAAACTGTTTTTT
cdr3_aa: CASSIEGGRAGVDEKLFF

clone_size: .
d_call: .
cdr3_length: 15
j_call: TRBJ1-5
v_call: TRBV4-1
cdr3_nt: TGCGCCAGCAGCCAACCGGGTAGGTCGAATCAGCCCCAGCATTTT
cdr3_aa: CASSQPGRSNQPQHF

clone_size: .
d_call: TRBD1
cdr3_length: 12
j_call: TRBJ2-7
v_call: TRBV2
cdr3_nt: TGTGCCAACGGACAGGGTACCTACGAGCAGTACTTC
cdr3_aa: CANGQGTYEQYF

clone_size: .
d_call: .
cdr3_length: 17
j_call: TRBJ2-2
v_call: TRBV4-2
cdr3_nt: TGTGCCAGCAGCCAAGATCCAGGCCGATCGGGCACCGGGGAGCTGTTTTTT
cdr3_aa: CASSQDPGRSGTGELFF

clone_size: .
d_call: .
cdr3_length: 14
j_call: TRBJ1-2
v_call: TRBV19
cdr3_nt: TGTGCCAGTAGTATTTTGGACGGATACTATGGCTACACCTTC
cdr3_aa: CASSILDGYYGYTF

clone_size: .
d_call: TRBD1
cdr3_length: 16
j_call: TRBJ2-7
v_call: TRBV3-1/TRBV3-2
cdr3_nt: TGTGCCAGCAGCCAAGAAAGGACAGGGAGCTCCTACGAGCAGTACTTC
cdr3_aa: CASSQERTGSSYEQYF

clone_size: .
d_call: TRBD2
cdr3_length: 15
j_call: TRBJ2-3
v_call: TRBV9
cdr3_nt: TGTGCCAGCAGCGTTTTGCGGGGGGCGGGGGATACGCAGTATTTT
cdr3_aa: CASSVLRGAGDTQYF

clone_size: once
d_call: .
cdr3_length: 14
j_call: TRBJ1-2
v_call: TRBV5-6
cdr3_nt: TGTGCCAGCAGCTTGGAAGGATTTGACTATGGCTACACCTTC
cdr3_aa: CASSLEGFDYGYTF

clone_size: .
d_call: .
cdr3_length: 13
j_call: TRBJ2-2
v_call: TRBV7-7
cdr3_nt: TGTGCCAGCAGCGAGACAGGCACCGGGGAGCTGTTTTTT
cdr3_aa: CASSETGTGELFF

clone_size: .
d_call: .
cdr3_length: 16
j_call: TRBJ2-3
v_call: TRBV12-1
cdr3_nt: TGTGCCAGCAGCTTTGGGACTAGCGGGGCCACAGATACGCAGTATTTT
cdr3_aa: CASSFGTSGATDTQYF

clone_size: once
d_call: .
cdr3_length: 14
j_call: TRBJ2-7
v_call: TRBV5-1
cdr3_nt: TGCGCCAGCAGCTTGAGCAGAAGCTCCTACGAGCAGTACTTC
cdr3_aa: CASSLSRSSYEQYF

clone_size: once
d_call: TRBD1
cdr3_length: 18
j_call: TRBJ1-6
v_call: TRBV7-2
cdr3_nt: TGTGCCAGCAGCTTCCGAAACAGGGGGCAGGTTAAAAATTCACCCCTCCACTTT
cdr3_aa: CASSFRNRGQVKNSPLHF

clone_size: .
d_call: .
cdr3_length: 13
j_call: TRBJ1-5
v_call: TRBV4-1
cdr3_nt: TGCGCCAGCAGCCAAGTGCCCAATCAGCCCCAGCATTTT
cdr3_aa: CASSQVPNQPQHF